Shown below are 22 T cell receptor beta chains from a single sample sequenced in a study of blood T cell repertoires in COVID-19 (dated by TCRdb to the early 2020s). The library was built by means of the immunoSEQ multiplex PCR assay. TCRdb provides this immuneACCESS table in a form limited to in-frame rearrangements. Some clones are lacking; in checked studies, under half of them reflect an unresolved V gene, and why the rest are absent is not known. The sample table records approximately 100,000 clones; around 82% of these occur just once. The ten largest clones take up 4% to 5.5% of the sample. Sequencing input: peripheral blood. The receptors originated from a human donor in a cohort sampled during active or convalescent COVID-19.

The V gene is TRBV7-9, the J gene TRBJ2-1; 8 bases fit TRBD2. Looked up from germline, CDR1 is SEHNR and CDR2 is FQNEAQ (reference sequence). The CDR3 length is 15 residues. After removal of 5 bases from V and 9 bases from J, the junction contained 12 bases not matched to a gene. The DNA of the CDR3 is TGTGCCAGCAGCGAGGGACTAGTCTACCCTGGTGAGCAGTTCTTC. This codes for CASSEGLVYPGEQFF.

This chain joins TRBV5-1 and TRBJ1-6; TRBD1 aligns across 7 bases. The CDR3 is 16 residues long. The germline gives CDR1 SGHRS, CDR2 YFSETQ. Trimming took 0 bases from V and 9 from J; bases not matched to a gene: 9. The CDR3 DNA is TGCGCCAGCAGCTTGGCGGGGGACAGCTTACCTTCACCCCTCCACTTT. It is translated as CASSLAGDSLPSPLHF.

The V gene is TRBV14, the J gene TRBJ2-3; 10 bases are shared with TRBD1. The CDR3 has 17 amino acids. CDR1 and CDR2 from the germline V gene are SGHDN and FVKESK. The V segment lost 2 bases and the J segment 0 bases; nucleotides outside the gene matches: 5. CDR3 nucleotides: TGTGCCAGCAGCCAATTTGGGACAGGGGTTAGCACAGATACGCAGTATTTT. Amino acid sequence: CASSQFGTGVSTDTQYF.

The rearrangement links TRBV7-2 to TRBJ2-1; 8 bases are a match to TRBD2. Looked up from germline, CDR1 is SGHTA and CDR2 is FQGNSA. The CDR3 is 14 amino acids. The V and J ends lost 6 bases and 7 bases, in that order; junction bases with no gene match: 8. CDR3 bases: TGTGCCAGCAGTTATCGAGCGGGGGAAAATGAGCAGTTCTTC. Translating it yields CASSYRAGENEQFF. Supplemented by reference TRBV7-2 and TRBJ2-1, the full variable domain reads GAGVSQSPSNKVTEKGKDVELRCDPISGHTALYWYRQSLGQGLEFLIYFQGNSAPDKSGLPSDRFSAERTGGSVSTLTIQRTQQEDSAVYLCASSYRAGENEQFFGPGTRLTVL.

The chain combines TRBV9 with TRBJ2-2; maybe TRBD2 (6 bases). The ends were cut back, 5 bases at V and 2 bases at J, with 10 bases in the middle. This CDR3 is 14 amino acids long. Germline V gene sequence: CDR1 SGDLS, CDR2 YYNGEE. The CDR3 reads CASRATSNTGELFF. Here the CDR3 DNA reads TGTGCCAGCAGAGCCACTAGCAACACCGGGGAGCTGTTTTTT.

Written as DNA, the CDR3 is TGTGCCAGCAGTGAAGTCCAGGTTAGGCATCAGCCCCAGCATTTT. Its protein product is CASSEVQVRHQPQHF. The V gene is TRBV2, the J gene TRBJ1-5; the D is unclear. The CDR3 is 15 amino acids. Trimming removed 1 base at V and 5 bases at J, with 12 bases between. Germline CDR1 is SNHLY and CDR2 is FYNNEI.

The rearrangement links TRBV19 to TRBJ1-5; TRBD1 matches 8 bases. Unmatched junction bases numbered 10, after V lost 6 bases and J lost 3 bases. CDR1 and CDR2 (germline): LNHDA, SQIVND (reference sequence). The CDR3 is 16 amino acids. In nucleotides, the CDR3 is TGTGCCAGTAGCCCCTGGGGACAGGCCTACAATCAGCCCCAGCATTTT. Its translation is CASSPWGQAYNQPQHF. Based on the CDR3 plus reference TRBV19 and TRBJ1-5, the full variable domain is DGGITQSPKYLFRKEGQNVTLSCEQNLNHDAMYWYRQDPGQGLRLIYYSQIVNDFQKGDIAEGYSVSREKKESFPLTVTSAQKNPTAFYLCASSPWGQAYNQPQHFGDGTRLSIL.

The J gene is TRBJ1-4, the V gene TRBV2; D may be TRBD1 (5 bases). The CDR3 covers 15 residues. V dropped 5 bases and J dropped 0 bases, with 10 bases sitting between them. CDR1 is SNHLY, CDR2 FYNNEI, per germline. CDR3 bases: TGTGCCAGCAGTAGCGGGGCCCCAACTAATGAAAAACTGTTTTTT. Translation gives CASSSGAPTNEKLFF.

About this clone itself: Relative to the germline gene, one junction end is altered; a read error may explain this. Other DNA sequences in this specimen translate into the identical CDR3. This chain uses TRBV19 with TRBJ1-2, with 12 bases identical to TRBD1. The germline CDR1 and CDR2 sequences are LNHDA and SQIVND (reference sequence). CDR3 size: 15 residues. The CDR3 protein is CASSITGTGGSGYTF. The CDR3 DNA is TGTGCTAGTAGTATCACCGGGACAGGGGGCAGCGGCTACACCTTC.

This clone was counted between two and nine times. The chain is built from TRBV1 and TRBJ1-5; no DNA check was done on the table's D call, TRBD1. TRBV1 is a pseudogene locus. The CDR3 runs 18 residues. The CDR3 sequence is CTSSQDSRRARFLQPQHF. The CDR3 nucleotides are TGCACCAGCAGCCAAGATTCTCGCAGGGCCCGGTTCCTGCAGCCCCAGCATTTT.

The chain recombines TRBV7-9 with TRBJ1-1; D is possibly TRBD1 (6 bases). Trimming cost V 5 bases and J 1 base, with 11 bases left between them. The length of the CDR3 is 14 residues. Germline values: CDR1 SEHNR, CDR2 FQNEAQ (reference sequence). CDR3 in DNA: TGTGCCAGCAGCCAAGGGACACCGAACACTGAAGCTTTCTTT. Residues: CASSQGTPNTEAFF.

V is TRBV29-1 and J is TRBJ1-1, with D possibly being TRBD1 (5 bases). Deletions cut 4 bases from V and 0 bases from J, with 12 bases between. The CDR3 is made up of 14 amino acids. CDR1 is SQVTM and CDR2 is ANQGSEA in the germline V gene. This CDR3 reads CSVAGVNMNTEAFF. In DNA form, the CDR3 reads TGCAGCGTTGCGGGGGTTAACATGAACACTGAAGCTTTCTTT.

This chain connects TRBV6-5 to TRBJ1-5; D not resolved. With 0 bases removed from V and 9 bases from J, the gap between germline ends came to 9 bases. The CDR3 extends over 13 amino acids. Germline CDR1 MNHEY, CDR2 SVGAGI. The CDR3 bases are TGTGCCAGCAGTTACTCGAGTCAACTGCCCCAGCATTTT. Its translation: CASSYSSQLPQHF.

The rearrangement uses TRBV30 and TRBJ1-6; D uncertain. This CDR3 has 13 amino acids. Germline V gives CDR1 GTSNPN, CDR2 SVGIG (reference sequence). Between the trimmed V and J ends, which lost 5 bases and 17 bases, there was a span of 22 bases. The CDR3 sequence is CAWVLVGIAGVHF. In nucleotides, the CDR3 is TGTGCCTGGGTACTGGTTGGAATCGCGGGTGTCCACTTT. The full variable domain, in which reference TRBV30 and TRBJ1-6 provide the parts outside the CDR3, is SQTIHQWPATLVQPVGSPLSLECTVEGTSNPNLYWYRQAAGRGLQLLFYSVGIGQISSEVPQNLSASRPQDRQFILSSKKLLLSDSGFYLCAWVLVGIAGVHFGNGTRLTVT.

The chain joins TRBV19 to TRBJ2-1, with 9 bases that match TRBD2. CDR1 LNHDA and CDR2 SQIVND come from the germline V gene (reference sequence). Trimming removed 7 bases from V and 10 bases from J; junction bases left unmatched: 17. This CDR3 comprises 16 residues. The CDR3 DNA reads TGTGCCAGTATCCCTTACGGGACTAGCCCTCTGGAAGAGCAGTTCTTC. Its protein is CASIPYGTSPLEEQFF.

This chain links TRBV18 with TRBJ2-7; TRBD2 matches 12 bases. Trimming cost V 2 bases and J 5 bases; bases outside gene matches: 7. The CDR3 consists of 16 residues. Germline loops: CDR1 KGHSH, CDR2 LQKENI. The CDR3 reads CASSPRTSGGQNEQYF. Written as DNA, the CDR3 is TGTGCCAGCTCACCAAGAACTAGCGGGGGGCAGAACGAGCAGTACTTC.

The V call is TRBV7-2, the J call TRBJ2-1; D not resolved. The V gene lost 0 bases and the J gene lost 8 bases, with 8 bases spanning the gap. The CDR3 loop spans 13 amino acids. Germline V CDR1 and CDR2: SGHTA, FQGNSA. The CDR3: CASSLALLDEQFF. The DNA for the CDR3 is TGTGCCAGCAGCTTAGCGCTTTTAGATGAGCAGTTCTTC.

The rearrangement joins TRBV7-2 to TRBJ2-3; D not certain. The germline gives CDR1 SGHTA, CDR2 FQGNSA. V lost 0 bases and J lost 2, with 15 bases in between. CDR3 length: 17 residues. CDR3: CASSLAVRLTPTDTQYF. The CDR3 coding sequence is TGTGCCAGCAGCTTAGCGGTCAGGCTGACCCCCACAGATACGCAGTATTTT.

The rearrangement links TRBV4-1 to TRBJ2-1, with D uncertain. Per the germline V gene, CDR1 is MGHRA and CDR2 is YSYEKL. The CDR3 is made up of 16 amino acids. Trimming left V 0 bases short and J 2 bases short, with 11 bases between. CDR3 DNA: TGCGCCAGCAGCCAAGAATCCCAACAAGCCTACAATGAGCAGTTCTTC. It encodes CASSQESQQAYNEQFF.

The V call is TRBV7-6, the J call TRBJ2-1, with 9 bases matching TRBD2. The CDR3 has 14 residues. The V segment lost 6 bases and the J segment 5 bases; nucleotides outside the gene matches: 5. The germline gives CDR1 SGHVS, CDR2 FNYEAQ. The DNA for the CDR3 is TGTGCCAGCAGGCTACTAGCGGGTGACAATGAGCAGTTCTTC. Its protein is CASRLLAGDNEQFF.

V usage is TRBV6-5 and J usage is TRBJ1-3, with TRBD1 matching 7 bases. V trimming: 2 bases; J trimming: 2 bases; junction bases outside the gene matches: 3. Looked up from germline, CDR1 is MNHEY and CDR2 is SVGAGI. The length of the CDR3 is 15 residues. The CDR3 bases are TGTGCCAGCAGTTACAGAGGGACAGCTGGAAACACCATATATTTT. Encoded protein: CASSYRGTAGNTIYF.

This clone was detected once. This chain connects TRBV6-5 to TRBJ2-2; TRBD1 agrees at 8 bases. This CDR3 is 14 amino acids long. CDR1 is MNHEY, CDR2 SVGAGI, per germline. The CDR3 loop is CAVTGAKNTGELFF. CDR3 coding DNA: TGTGCTGTGACAGGGGCAAAGAACACCGGGGAGCTGTTTTTT.